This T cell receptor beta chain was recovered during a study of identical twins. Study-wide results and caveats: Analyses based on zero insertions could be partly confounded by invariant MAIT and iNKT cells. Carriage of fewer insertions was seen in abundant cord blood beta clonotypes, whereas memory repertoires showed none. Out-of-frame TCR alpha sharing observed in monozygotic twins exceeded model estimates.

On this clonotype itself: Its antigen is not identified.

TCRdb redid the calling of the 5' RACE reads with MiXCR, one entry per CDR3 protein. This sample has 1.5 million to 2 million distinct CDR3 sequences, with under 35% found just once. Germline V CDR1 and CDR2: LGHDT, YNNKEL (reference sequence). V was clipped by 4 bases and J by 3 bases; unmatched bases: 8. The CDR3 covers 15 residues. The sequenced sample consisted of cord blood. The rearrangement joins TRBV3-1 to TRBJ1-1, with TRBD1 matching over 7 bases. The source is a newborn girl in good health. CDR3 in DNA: TGTGCCAGCAGCCCAACAGGGGCGTGGGACACTGAAGCTTTCTTT. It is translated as CASSPTGAWDTEAFF.